Each of the 20 T cell receptor beta chains below was sequenced from the same sample in a study of cytomegalovirus exposure and HLA in healthy donors. The PCR employed 60 Vbeta primers together with 13 Jbeta primers. Data came from immunoSEQ multiplex PCR; TCRdb stores just in-frame clones and leaves some out. The data hold about 110,000 clones, with over 65% observed a single time. The sequencing input was PBMCs. The receptors come from a female donor in good health and CMV-seropositive.

This chain joins TRBV19 and TRBJ2-5; 13 positions match TRBD2. CDR3 length equals 15 residues. The J segment lost 5 bases and the V segment lost 7 bases, leaving 7 bases of the junction unmatched. Germline CDR1 is LNHDA and CDR2 is SQIVND (reference sequence). The CDR3 loop reads CASTRLAGGPETQYF. CDR3 coding DNA: TGTGCCAGTACCAGACTAGCGGGGGGCCCGGAGACCCAGTACTTC.

This chain connects TRBV7-2 to TRBJ2-5; the D gene is possibly TRBD2 (6 bases). The CDR3 consists of 14 residues. Germline CDR1 and CDR2: SGHTA and FQGNSA. Deletions cut 5 bases from V and 5 bases from J, with 15 bases between. The CDR3 here is CASSSRGTLETQYF. CDR3 sequence (DNA): TGTGCCAGCAGCAGTCGGGGGACCCTGGAGACCCAGTACTTC.

The chain joins TRBV30 to TRBJ2-5, with 8 bases aligning to TRBD2. CDR3 length equals 14 residues. V lost 2 bases and J lost 5; bases outside the gene matches: 7. Per the germline V gene, CDR1 is GTSNPN and CDR2 is SVGIG (reference sequence). The CDR3 sequence: CAWSPGLGGETQYF. The CDR3 region has the DNA TGTGCCTGGAGTCCGGGACTAGGGGGGGAGACCCAGTACTTC.

The chain couples TRBV6-6 to TRBJ1-2; D gene uncertain. Trimming removed 5 bases from V and 1 base from J, with 11 bases in between. Germline CDR1 is MNHNY and CDR2 is SVGAGI (reference sequence). The CDR3 consists of 14 residues. CDR3 in amino acids: CASSLLADNYGYTF. CDR3 DNA sequence: TGTGCCAGCAGTCTACTCGCGGATAACTATGGCTACACCTTC.

CDR3 region: CASSLGSTVGNEQFF. DNA for the CDR3: TGTGCCAGCAGCTTAGGGAGTACGGTGGGCAATGAGCAGTTCTTC. V usage is TRBV7-2 and J usage is TRBJ2-1; D remains unclear. V shed 1 base and J shed 6 bases, with 13 bases lying between them. The CDR3 covers 15 residues. CDR1 is SGHTA, CDR2 FQGNSA, per germline.

The chain employs TRBV6-1 and TRBJ2-7; 9 bases map to TRBD2. CDR3 size: 15 residues. From germline, CDR1 is MNHNS and CDR2 SASEGT. V lost 6 bases and J lost 2; bases outside the gene matches: 8. CDR3 sequence: CASSQAGGPPYEQYF. CDR3 nucleotides: TGTGCCAGCAGCCAAGCGGGAGGACCTCCCTACGAGCAGTACTTC.

The chain recombines TRBV7-9 with TRBJ2-1, with a possible D match to TRBD2 (6 bases). Trimming stripped 6 bases from V and 7 bases from J, with 13 bases between. The CDR3 is made up of 13 amino acids. Germline V gene sequence: CDR1 SEHNR, CDR2 FQNEAQ (reference sequence). The CDR3 coding sequence is TGTGCCAGCAGGGAGGGAGCTGGGAATGAGCAGTTCTTC. The encoded protein is CASREGAGNEQFF.

This clone appeared a single time. The chain uses TRBV5-1 and TRBJ1-1; a possible D gene is TRBD1 (5 bases). This CDR3 is 14 amino acids long. From germline, CDR1 is SGHRS and CDR2 YFSETQ. V was clipped by 4 bases and J by 8 bases, with 18 bases between them. The CDR3 DNA reads as TGCGCCAGCAGCCCCTTATGGGGCAGCACAGAAGCTTTCTTT. Translating it yields CASSPLWGSTEAFF.

This chain uses TRBV7-3 with TRBJ2-3, with D possibly matching TRBD2 (6 bases). Germline-derived CDR1 and CDR2 are SGHTA and FQGTGA. V was clipped by 4 bases and J by 2 bases, with 10 bases between them. The CDR3 totals 14 residues. The CDR3 is CASSWAGSTDTQYF. The CDR3 DNA is TGTGCCAGCAGCTGGGCGGGGTCCACAGATACGCAGTATTTT.

The gene calls are TRBV5-1 and TRBJ1-1; D might be TRBD1 (5 bases). Germline V gene data show CDR1 as SGHRS and CDR2 as YFSETQ. The CDR3 is made up of 16 amino acids. V shed 1 base and J shed 1 base, with 14 bases lying between them. The CDR3 nucleotides read TGCGCCAGCAGCTTGTTAAGGGGTCAGCCGAACACTGAAGCTTTCTTT. It yields the protein CASSLLRGQPNTEAFF.

This clone was detected once. The chain recombines TRBV2 with TRBJ2-5; 8 bases are shared with TRBD2. The V and J ends lost 2 bases and 1 base, in that order; junction bases with no gene match: 6. This CDR3 contains 16 residues. CDR1 SNHLY and CDR2 FYNNEI come from the germline V gene. CDR3 amino acids: CASSEIGLAPQETQYF. Here the CDR3 DNA reads TGTGCCAGCAGTGAAATTGGACTAGCTCCCCAAGAGACCCAGTACTTC.

The chain couples TRBV7-2 to TRBJ1-5; 7 bases line up with TRBD1. The CDR3 totals 15 residues. Germline CDR1 reads SGHTA; CDR2 reads FQGNSA. J gave up 4 bases and V 7 bases, and 10 bases lay outside the gene matches. This CDR3 is CASTPDRAMNQPQHF. The CDR3 nucleotides read TGTGCCAGCACCCCCGACAGGGCCATGAATCAGCCCCAGCATTTT.

This CDR3 reads CASSVDGDYNSPLHF. As DNA, the CDR3 is TGTGCCAGCAGCGTAGACGGTGACTATAATTCACCCCTCCACTTT. J is TRBJ1-6 and V is TRBV9; D is ambiguous. This CDR3 region has 15 residues. The V and J ends lost 0 bases and 3 bases respectively, with 7 bases between them. Per the germline V gene, CDR1 is SGDLS and CDR2 is YYNGEE.

The V call is TRBV7-2, the J call TRBJ2-5; TRBD2 agrees at 8 bases. This CDR3 is 12 amino acids long. J gave up 7 bases and V 8 bases, and 6 bases lay outside the gene matches. Looked up from germline, CDR1 is SGHTA and CDR2 is FQGNSA. The CDR3 region has the DNA TGTGCCAGCGCGGGAGGTCTAGGGACCCAGTACTTC. This sequence encodes CASAGGLGTQYF.

Only one count was recorded for this clone. The chain uses TRBV5-1 and TRBJ1-5; D uncertain. From germline, CDR1 is SGHRS and CDR2 YFSETQ. This CDR3 has 13 residues. V lost 0 bases to trimming and J lost 7 bases, with 8 bases between them. Here the CDR3 reads CASSLGPKQPQHF. The CDR3 region has the DNA TGCGCCAGCAGCTTGGGGCCGAAACAGCCCCAGCATTTT.

This chain's CDR3 is CASSTGQMNTEAFF. The DNA of the CDR3 is TGTGCCAGTAGTACCGGACAGATGAACACTGAAGCTTTCTTT. The chain combines TRBV19 with TRBJ1-1; D may be TRBD1 (6 bases). V was pared by 4 bases and J by 0 bases, with 9 bases between. Germline-derived CDR1 and CDR2 are LNHDA and SQIVND (reference sequence). This CDR3 comprises 14 residues.

There are a few counts of this clone. J is TRBJ2-7 and V is TRBV5-6, with D maybe TRBD2 (5 bases). The CDR3 has 14 residues. In germline, CDR1 is SGHDT, CDR2 YYEEEE. The V and J ends lost 7 bases and 0 bases respectively, with 14 bases between them. The CDR3 reads CASSSLGYSYEQYF. The CDR3 nucleotides are TGTGCCAGCTCTAGCCTGGGTTACTCCTACGAGCAGTACTTC.

This clone came up a few times. V is TRBV4-1 and J is TRBJ1-5; D ambiguous. CDR1 is MGHRA and CDR2 is YSYEKL in the germline V gene. The CDR3 totals 14 residues. The V end was cut by 4 bases, the J end by 0 bases, with 7 bases between. CDR3 residues: CASSPIDSNQPQHF. The DNA of the CDR3 is TGCGCCAGCAGCCCAATAGATAGCAATCAGCCCCAGCATTTT.

This chain joins TRBV6-1 and TRBJ2-7, with TRBD1 identical over 8 bases. This CDR3 comprises 15 residues. Per germline, CDR1 MNHNS and CDR2 SASEGT. Losses at the gene ends were 1 base for V and 4 bases for J; bases not matched to a gene: 6. CDR3 nucleotides: TGTGCCAGCAGTGAAGTGGCAGGGGGCCGTTACGAGCAGTACTTC. Encoded protein: CASSEVAGGRYEQYF.

The CDR3 DNA reads as TGTGCCAGCAGTTTCACAGCGGGAGGCAAAAAGACCCAGTACTTC. It yields the protein CASSFTAGGKKTQYF. V gene TRBV28 combines with J gene TRBJ2-5, with 9 bases lining up with TRBD2. The CDR3 runs 15 residues. CDR1 is MDHEN and CDR2 is SYDVKM in the germline V gene. Trimming cost V 3 bases and J 6 bases; bases outside gene matches: 8.